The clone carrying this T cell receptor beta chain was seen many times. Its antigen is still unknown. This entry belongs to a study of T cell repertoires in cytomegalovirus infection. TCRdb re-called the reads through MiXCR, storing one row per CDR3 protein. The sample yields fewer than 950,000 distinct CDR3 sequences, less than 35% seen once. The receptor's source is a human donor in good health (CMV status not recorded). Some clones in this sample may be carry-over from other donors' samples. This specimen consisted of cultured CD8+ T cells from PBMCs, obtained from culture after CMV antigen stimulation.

CDR3 residues: CASSLIRQSMNTEAFF. Written as DNA, the CDR3 is TGTGCCAGCAGCTTAATCAGACAGAGTATGAACACTGAAGCTTTCTTT. V is TRBV7-2 and J is TRBJ1-1; D might be TRBD1 (5 bases). Trimming removed 2 bases at V and 0 bases at J, with 13 bases between. There are 16 residues in the CDR3. Germline V gene sequence: CDR1 SGHTA, CDR2 FQGNSA.